This entry lists 8 T cell receptor beta chains sequenced from one sample in a study of sequential checkpoint blockade in melanoma. The treatment denotes: randomized to nivolumab then ipilimumab (arm A) or the reverse (arm B). Assay: immunoSEQ multiplex PCR; the TCRdb copy retains only in-frame clones and omits some. The data hold 31,000 or so clones, with 65% to 90% observed a single time. This material consisted of CD8+ T cells sorted from blood (inferred from file names), taken from a patient given nivolumab and ipilimumab in sequence. These receptors originate from a human donor with melanoma.

The V gene is TRBV27, the J gene TRBJ2-5; possibly TRBD2 for D (5 bases). The germline gives CDR1 MNHEY, CDR2 SMNVEV (reference sequence). The CDR3 has 16 residues. V gave up 0 bases and J gave up 2 bases, with 13 bases separating them. CDR3 sequence reads: CASSLSFGERQETQYF. DNA for the CDR3: TGTGCCAGCAGTTTATCGTTTGGGGAGCGACAAGAGACCCAGTACTTC.

The chain joins TRBV28 to TRBJ1-1; 9 nucleotides align to TRBD1. V dropped 2 bases and J dropped 5; count of bases not matched to a gene: 3. CDR1 and CDR2 from the germline V gene are MDHEN and SYDVKM. The CDR3 consists of 14 residues. CDR3 in DNA: TGTGCCAGCAGTTTAAACAGGGGGCGGACTGAAGCTTTCTTT. Translated: CASSLNRGRTEAFF. Full variable domain (rest looked up from reference TRBV28 and TRBJ1-1): DVKVTQSSRYLVKRTGEKVFLECVQDMDHENMFWYRQDPGLGLRLIYFSYDVKMKEKGDIPEGYSVSREKKERFSLILESASTNQTSMYLCASSLNRGRTEAFFGQGTRLTVV.

The rearrangement links TRBV9 to TRBJ1-2; perhaps TRBD1 as D (6 bases). CDR1 is SGDLS and CDR2 is YYNGEE in the germline V gene. The germline V and J ends were trimmed by 4 bases and 8 bases, with 15 bases remaining between them. The CDR3 is 13 amino acids. The CDR3 bases are TGTGCCAGCAGCATGAGCCGGGACAACGGCTACACCTTC. This encodes CASSMSRDNGYTF. The complete variable domain, with remaining parts taken from reference TRBV9 and TRBJ1-2, reads DSGVTQTPKHLITATGQRVTLRCSPRSGDLSVYWYQQSLDQGLQFLIQYYNGEERAKGNILERFSAQQFPDLHSELNLSSLELGDSALYFCASSMSRDNGYTFGSGTRLTVV.

The rearrangement joins TRBV9 to TRBJ2-7, with 9 bases aligning to TRBD1. The ends lost 0 bases at V and 7 bases at J; junction bases unmatched: 11. Germline V gene lookup returns CDR1 SGDLS and CDR2 YYNGEE. This CDR3 comprises 16 residues. The CDR3 DNA sequence: TGTGCCAGCAGCGTAGGGGGACAGGGTGGTTTGTGGGAGCAGTACTTC. It specifies CASSVGGQGGLWEQYF.

This clone was counted between two and nine times. The chain is built from TRBV6-1 and TRBJ2-1, with D tentatively TRBD2 (5 bases). Trimming cost V 4 bases and J 8 bases, with 15 bases left between them. The germline V gene has CDR1 MNHNS and CDR2 SASEGT. This CDR3 spans 14 amino acids. The DNA for the CDR3 is TGTGCCAGCAGTGTTAGAGGGATCTGGGATGAGCAGTTCTTC. It yields the protein CASSVRGIWDEQFF.

This chain links TRBV2 with TRBJ2-7; TRBD2 is a possible D gene (5 bases). CDR1 and CDR2 (germline): SNHLY, FYNNEI. V gave up 8 bases and J gave up 6 bases, with 17 bases separating them. The CDR3 runs 13 residues. Written as DNA, the CDR3 is TGTGCCAGCCGGCGGGTGAAGTTTGGCGAGCAGTACTTC. Protein: CASRRVKFGEQYF.

V usage is TRBV19 and J usage is TRBJ2-5; the D is unclear. Looked up from germline, CDR1 is LNHDA and CDR2 is SQIVND (reference sequence). The CDR3 is made up of 14 amino acids. Trimming took 0 bases from V and 5 from J, leaving 10 bases between them. CDR3 in DNA: TGTGCCAGTAGTATAGATCTGGAGACGGAGACCCAGTACTTC. Its protein product is CASSIDLETETQYF.

The chain joins TRBV27 to TRBJ2-7; 7 bases line up with TRBD2. CDR1 is MNHEY and CDR2 is SMNVEV in the germline V gene (reference sequence). There are 12 residues in the CDR3. V trimming: 1 base; J trimming: 7 bases; junction bases outside the gene matches: 1. Written as DNA, the CDR3 is TGTGCCAGCAGTTTATTGGGAGGGGAGCAGTACTTC. Its protein product is CASSLLGGEQYF.